This T cell receptor beta chain stems from a study of blood T cell repertoires in COVID-19. Only in-frame clones appear in the TCRdb table, and some are missing; sequencing was by immunoSEQ multiplex PCR. The sample holds approximately 380,000 clones, roughly 92% seen once. This receptor was obtained from a woman aged 40 to 50 who had been exposed to COVID-19. Sequencing was carried out using PBMCs or T cells enriched from blood (not recorded which).

The CDR3 DNA reads TGTGCCAGCACGCCGGTATTGACTAATGAAAAACTGTTTTTT. Translation: CASTPVLTNEKLFF. The genes are TRBV2 and TRBJ1-4; the D is unclear. With 7 bases removed from V and 2 bases from J, the gap between germline ends came to 11 bases. The CDR3 spans 14 residues. The germline CDR1 and CDR2 sequences are SNHLY and FYNNEI. Complete variable domain (other parts from reference TRBV2 and TRBJ1-4): EPEVTQTPSHQVTQMGQEVILRCVPISNHLYFYWYRQILGQKVEFLVSFYNNEISEKSEIFDDQFSVERPDGSNFTLKIRSTKLEDSAMYFCASTPVLTNEKLFFGSGTQLSVL.